This entry features one T cell receptor beta chain sequence. Method: immunoSEQ multiplex PCR; TCRdb's copy keeps in-frame clones and lacks some. The sample includes about 15,000 clones, roughly 86% seen only once; the top ten take approximately 10%. With 0 bases removed from V and 1 base from J, the gap between germline ends came to 9 bases. The CDR3 totals 16 residues. The germline V gene encodes CDR1 MNHNS and CDR2 SASEGT. The sample originates from a study of technical replicates of blood from several donors. This TCR was sampled from a human donor in good health. The J gene is TRBJ2-2, the V gene TRBV6-1; D remains ambiguous. The sample taken for sequencing was PBMCs. CDR3 in amino acids: CASSEAQPQNTGELFF. Written as DNA, the CDR3 is TGTGCCAGCAGTGAAGCACAACCCCAGAACACCGGGGAGCTGTTTTTT.